Presented here are 13 T cell receptor beta chains from one specimen sequenced in a study of cytomegalovirus exposure and HLA in healthy donors. Amplification used 60 Vbeta primers and 13 Jbeta primers. The table came from immunoSEQ multiplex PCR; TCRdb's copy has only in-frame clones and leaves some out. The sample yields about 160,000 clones, about 65% seen once. Source material: PBMCs. The receptors stem from a man in his forties in good health and CMV-seropositive.

Only a few counts were recorded for this clone. The chain employs TRBV9 and TRBJ1-2; perhaps TRBD1 as D (5 bases). The CDR3 runs 14 residues. Germline-derived CDR1 and CDR2 are SGDLS and YYNGEE. V lost 0 bases and J 3 bases, leaving 9 bases between the germline ends. CDR3 region: CASSVVGGDYGYTF. The CDR3 DNA sequence: TGTGCCAGCAGCGTAGTCGGGGGGGACTATGGCTACACCTTC.

This clone was counted only a few times. The chain uses TRBV6-5 and TRBJ2-1; TRBD2 is a possible D gene (5 bases). V was clipped by 5 bases and J by 9 bases, with 20 bases between them. Germline V CDR1 and CDR2: MNHEY, SVGAGI. The CDR3 is made up of 15 amino acids. This CDR3 is CASSPSPGRSGEQFF. CDR3 sequence (DNA): TGTGCCAGCAGTCCTTCCCCGGGCCGCAGCGGTGAGCAGTTCTTC.

This clone was observed a few times. The gene calls are TRBV7-9 and TRBJ2-2, with a tentative D call TRBD1 (5 bases). V dropped 3 bases and J dropped 5 bases, with 10 bases sitting between them. CDR3 length: 14 residues. CDR1 and CDR2 (germline): SEHNR, FQNEAQ (reference sequence). The CDR3 spells CASSLPGSTGELFF. In nucleotides, the CDR3 is TGTGCCAGCAGCTTGCCAGGGTCAACCGGGGAGCTGTTTTTT.

The chain couples TRBV30 to TRBJ2-3; 7 bases are shared with TRBD1. The V gene's germline CDR1 is GTSNPN and CDR2 SVGIG (reference sequence). CDR3 length: 17 amino acids. Trimming removed 3 bases from V and 2 bases from J; junction bases left unmatched: 14. CDR3 sequence: CAWSPVLGQRLTDTQYF. The DNA for the CDR3 is TGTGCCTGGAGCCCTGTTCTGGGACAGCGGCTCACAGATACGCAGTATTTT.

The V call is TRBV9, the J call TRBJ2-2; D is perhaps TRBD1 (5 bases). Germline-derived CDR1 and CDR2 are SGDLS and YYNGEE. The germline V and J ends were trimmed by 0 bases and 0 bases, with 9 bases remaining between them. This CDR3 is 16 amino acids long. CDR3 DNA sequence: TGTGCCAGCAGCGTAGTGGTGGGGCCGAACACCGGGGAGCTGTTTTTT. Amino acid sequence: CASSVVVGPNTGELFF.

The chain recombines TRBV9 with TRBJ1-3; D ambiguous. CDR1 SGDLS and CDR2 YYNGEE come from the germline V gene. The CDR3 runs to 16 residues. The V gene lost 2 bases and the J gene lost 0 bases, with 12 bases spanning the gap. The CDR3 DNA reads TGTGCCAGCAGCGTTCTCCCGGGGAGCTCTGGAAACACCATATATTTT. Protein product: CASSVLPGSSGNTIYF.

V and J are TRBV6-6 and TRBJ2-1, with D perhaps matching TRBD1 (5 bases). CDR1 and CDR2 (germline): MNHNY, SVGAGI (reference sequence). CDR3 length equals 15 residues. V lost 7 bases and J lost 0, with 13 bases in between. CDR3 nucleotide sequence: TGTGCCAGCACCCCTACAGGTAGCTCCTACAATGAGCAGTTCTTC. This translates into CASTPTGSSYNEQFF.

This chain joins TRBV4-3 and TRBJ2-5; 9 bases map to TRBD1. The trim removed 1 base at V and 2 bases at J, leaving 2 bases unmatched. CDR1 LGHNA and CDR2 YSLEER come from the germline V gene. The CDR3 totals 15 residues. The CDR3 nucleotides are TGCGCCAGCAGCCAAGCGGACAGGGGACAAGAGACCCAGTACTTC. It codes for CASSQADRGQETQYF.

The chain uses TRBV5-1 and TRBJ2-3; D may be TRBD2 (6 bases). The germline gives CDR1 SGHRS, CDR2 YFSETQ. V was pared by 2 bases and J by 5 bases, with 12 bases between. The CDR3 extends over 14 amino acids. This chain's CDR3 is CASSLHIAEDTQYF. The CDR3 region has the DNA TGCGCCAGCAGCTTACATATAGCGGAAGATACGCAGTATTTT.

V is TRBV7-2 and J is TRBJ2-7; D is unclear. Germline CDR1 reads SGHTA; CDR2 reads FQGNSA. The CDR3 is 12 residues long. V was cut by 5 bases and J by 0 bases, with 5 bases left in between. CDR3 sequence reads: CASSDTSYEQYF. CDR3 in DNA: TGTGCCAGCAGCGACACCTCCTACGAGCAGTACTTC.

As for this clone: One end of the junction fails to match germline, which may point to a read error. The chain links TRBV7-9 to TRBJ1-1; no clear D. Germline loops: CDR1 SEHNR, CDR2 FQNEAQ (reference sequence). The CDR3 loop spans 15 amino acids. This chain's CDR3 is CAISVPRRMNTEAFF. The CDR3 DNA reads TGTGCCATCAGCGTACCTAGACGGATGAACACTGAAGCTTTCTTT.

The chain is built from TRBV6-1 and TRBJ2-3, with TRBD2 as a possible D gene (6 bases). V was cut by 2 bases and J by 2 bases, with 11 bases left in between. The CDR3 loop spans 15 amino acids. The V gene's germline CDR1 is MNHNS and CDR2 SASEGT. The CDR3 spells CASSELGGDTDTQYF. Written as DNA, the CDR3 is TGTGCCAGCAGTGAATTGGGGGGTGACACAGATACGCAGTATTTT.

The DNA for the CDR3 is TGTGCCAGCTTAGGGGGAACTAATGAAAAACTGTTTTTT. Translated: CASLGGTNEKLFF. The chain couples TRBV28 to TRBJ1-4; tentative D call: TRBD1 (6 bases). CDR3 size: 13 residues. Between the trimmed V and J ends, which lost 8 bases and 1 base, there was a span of 8 bases. Germline CDR1 and CDR2: MDHEN and SYDVKM.